The 25 T cell receptor beta chains in this list originate from one sample, sequenced in a study of blood T cell repertoires in COVID-19. TCRdb keeps only in-frame clones here, not all; method: immunoSEQ multiplex PCR. Of 150,000 to 200,000 clones in the sample, 86% were seen once. Sequencing input: peripheral blood. These TCRs come from an older man with acute or convalescent COVID-19.

CDR3 region: CASSRTGPLTDTQYF. Here the CDR3 DNA reads TGTGCCAGCAGTAGGACAGGGCCCCTCACAGATACGCAGTATTTT. The chain uses TRBV6-5 and TRBJ2-3; 8 bases map to TRBD1. Germline lookup yields CDR1 MNHEY and CDR2 SVGAGI. Trimming removed 5 bases from V and 2 bases from J; junction bases left unmatched: 6. The CDR3 is 15 amino acids.

The chain uses TRBV29-1 and TRBJ2-1; D perhaps matches TRBD2 (6 bases). CDR1 is SQVTM, CDR2 ANQGSEA, per germline. Between the trimmed V and J ends, which lost 6 bases and 4 bases, there was a span of 16 bases. This CDR3 contains 14 residues. DNA of the CDR3: TGCAGCGTATGGTCGGGGGTCGGATACAATGAGCAGTTCTTC. The encoded protein is CSVWSGVGYNEQFF.

The chain recombines TRBV5-6 with TRBJ1-1; D is possibly TRBD1 (5 bases). The CDR3 spans 14 residues. V shed 2 bases and J shed 1 base, with 9 bases lying between them. Germline V gene data show CDR1 as SGHDT and CDR2 as YYEEEE. The CDR3 protein is CASSLNRRNTEAFF. Written as DNA, the CDR3 is TGTGCCAGCAGCTTAAACAGGCGGAACACTGAAGCTTTCTTT.

The chain couples TRBV29-1 to TRBJ1-1; possibly TRBD1 for D (6 bases). The CDR3 length is 13 residues. CDR1 SQVTM and CDR2 ANQGSEA come from the germline V gene. V lost 7 bases and J lost 5, with 17 bases in between. CDR3 residues: CSARRTEWTEAFF. The CDR3 DNA reads TGCAGCGCTCGGAGGACAGAGTGGACTGAAGCTTTCTTT.

The CDR3 here is CASSFRGAGDGYTF. The CDR3 DNA reads TGTGCCAGCAGCTTTCGAGGGGCAGGGGATGGCTACACCTTC. The V and J genes are TRBV5-6 and TRBJ1-2; perhaps TRBD1 as D (6 bases). The V end lost 2 bases, the J end lost 6 bases, and 14 bases lay between the germline ends. CDR3 size: 14 residues. Per the germline V gene, CDR1 is SGHDT and CDR2 is YYEEEE. The full variable domain, with the rest looked up from reference TRBV5-6 and TRBJ1-2, is DAGVTQSPTHLIKTRGQQVTLRCSPKSGHDTVSWYQQALGQGPQFIFQYYEEEERQRGNFPDRFSGHQFPNYSSELNVNALLLGDSALYLCASSFRGAGDGYTFGSGTRLTVV.

The chain carries TRBV3-1 (or the pseudogene TRBV3-2) and TRBJ1-1; 8 bases match TRBD1. This CDR3 is 14 amino acids long. With 3 bases clipped from V and 3 bases from J, the junction kept 3 bases outside the gene matches. Germline CDR1 and CDR2: LGHDT and YNNKEL (reference sequence). The CDR3 sequence: CASSHQGADTEAFF. In nucleotides, the CDR3 is TGTGCCAGCAGCCACCAGGGGGCCGACACTGAAGCTTTCTTT.

The V call is TRBV10-3, the J call TRBJ1-4; D call uncertain. CDR1 and CDR2 (germline): ENHRY, SYGVKD. Trimming removed 0 bases at V and 0 bases at J, with 11 bases between. The CDR3 consists of 17 residues. CDR3 in amino acids: CAISESWVAATNEKLFF. For the CDR3, the DNA is TGTGCCATCAGTGAGTCGTGGGTAGCAGCAACTAATGAAAAACTGTTTTTT.

This clone has only one observation. The rearrangement links TRBV19 to TRBJ2-1; 9 nucleotides agree with TRBD1. Germline V CDR1 and CDR2: LNHDA, SQIVND (reference sequence). The CDR3 totals 14 residues. Trimming cost V 4 bases and J 4 bases; bases outside gene matches: 2. Here the CDR3 reads CASSRQGGYNEQFF. The CDR3 bases are TGTGCCAGTAGTAGACAGGGGGGATACAATGAGCAGTTCTTC.

The chain couples TRBV19 to TRBJ1-5; unclear D gene. V was clipped by 3 bases and J by 7 bases, with 16 bases between them. This CDR3 spans 15 amino acids. Germline V lookup: CDR1 LNHDA, CDR2 SQIVND (reference sequence). CDR3 in amino acids: CASSILGGSGQPQHF. CDR3 DNA: TGTGCCAGTAGTATTTTGGGAGGGTCTGGGCAGCCCCAGCATTTT.

The rearrangement links TRBV18 to TRBJ2-6; TRBD2 is a possible D gene (6 bases). This CDR3 has 16 residues. V lost 3 bases and J 0 bases, leaving 9 bases between the germline ends. Germline CDR1 and CDR2: KGHSH and LQKENI. This CDR3 is CASSPAGSSGANVLTF. The CDR3 nucleotides are TGTGCCAGCTCACCGGCGGGGAGCTCTGGGGCCAACGTCCTGACTTTC.

The chain employs TRBV27 and TRBJ2-3; D is undetermined. Germline assignment: CDR1 MNHEY and CDR2 SMNVEV (reference sequence). CDR3 length equals 14 residues. V lost 3 bases and J lost 3, with 10 bases in between. The CDR3 region has the DNA TGTGCCAGCAGTTTTCCCGGGTTAACAGATACGCAGTATTTT. Its translation is CASSFPGLTDTQYF.

The genes are TRBV2 and TRBJ2-7, with 10 positions matching TRBD2. Germline CDR1 reads SNHLY; CDR2 reads FYNNEI. This CDR3 has 16 residues. Unmatched junction bases numbered 12, after V lost 7 bases and J lost 3 bases. CDR3 in amino acids: CASTEGASGSGYEQYF. The CDR3, as DNA: TGTGCCAGCACCGAGGGGGCTAGCGGGAGTGGCTACGAGCAGTACTTC. Looking up the rest from reference TRBV2 and TRBJ2-7 gives the full variable domain: EPEVTQTPSHQVTQMGQEVILRCVPISNHLYFYWYRQILGQKVEFLVSFYNNEISEKSEIFDDQFSVERPDGSNFTLKIRSTKLEDSAMYFCASTEGASGSGYEQYFGPGTRLTVT.

CDR3 sequence reads: CASSLVSGGLNTIYF. DNA for the CDR3: TGTGCCAGCAGCTTAGTTTCTGGGGGCCTAAACACCATATATTTT. The J gene is TRBJ1-3, the V gene TRBV7-8; possible D gene TRBD1, 6 bases. The V end lost 1 base, the J end lost 6 bases, and 13 bases lay between the germline ends. CDR3 length: 15 amino acids. Germline CDR1 SGHVS, CDR2 FQNEAQ.

V and J are TRBV7-6 and TRBJ2-1; possibly TRBD2 for D (6 bases). This CDR3 is 19 amino acids long. V was shortened by 5 bases and J by 0 bases, with 23 bases between the two germline ends. Germline V gene data show CDR1 as SGHVS and CDR2 as FNYEAQ. The CDR3, as DNA: TGTGCCAGCAGCCGTTTAAATCTGGAGGGCCGCGGCTCCTACAATGAGCAGTTCTTC. The encoded protein is CASSRLNLEGRGSYNEQFF.

The chain uses TRBV30 and TRBJ2-3; 7 positions agree with TRBD1. The germline V gene encodes CDR1 GTSNPN and CDR2 SVGIG (reference sequence). CDR3 length equals 17 residues. The V gene end was trimmed by 3 bases and the J gene end by 4 bases; junction bases not matched to a gene: 16. CDR3 amino acids: CAWSSLPRWQGADTQYF. The CDR3 nucleotides are TGTGCCTGGAGCTCCTTACCACGCTGGCAGGGGGCAGATACGCAGTATTTT.

This chain links TRBV27 with TRBJ1-2; D is possibly TRBD1 (6 bases). Germline loops: CDR1 MNHEY, CDR2 SMNVEV (reference sequence). Trimming stripped 3 bases from V and 6 bases from J, with 17 bases between. The CDR3 is 15 amino acids. The DNA for the CDR3 is TGTGCCAGCAGTTTCATAGCCAGGGGCCCCCATGGCTACACCTTC. Its translation is CASSFIARGPHGYTF.

The chain recombines TRBV28 with TRBJ1-5, with D hard to call. The length of the CDR3 is 17 residues. The V gene's germline CDR1 is MDHEN and CDR2 SYDVKM. V was shortened by 6 bases and J by 2 bases, with 20 bases between the two germline ends. The CDR3 DNA follows: TGTGCCAGCAGAACGGGAAAACAGCCGGAAGGCAATCAGCCCCAGCATTTT. Its protein is CASRTGKQPEGNQPQHF.

The V call is TRBV6-5, the J call TRBJ1-1; 12 nucleotides match TRBD1. This CDR3 spans 16 amino acids. Losses at the gene ends were 4 bases for V and 4 bases for J; bases not matched to a gene: 7. Per germline, CDR1 MNHEY and CDR2 SVGAGI. The CDR3 sequence is CASSLPGQGAGTEAFF. The CDR3 DNA sequence: TGTGCCAGCAGTTTACCGGGACAGGGGGCAGGCACTGAAGCTTTCTTT.

V is TRBV18 and J is TRBJ1-2; 8 positions agree with TRBD1. CDR3 length equals 13 residues. After removal of 5 bases from V and 4 bases from J, the junction contained 3 bases not matched to a gene. Germline CDR1 reads KGHSH; CDR2 reads LQKENI. CDR3 loop: CASSSGQAYGYTF. CDR3 nucleotides: TGTGCCAGCTCATCGGGACAGGCCTATGGCTACACCTTC.

This clone was detected once. The rearrangement joins TRBV15 to TRBJ1-5; possible D gene TRBD1, 6 bases. V lost 3 bases, J lost 5 bases, and 20 bases lay in between. The CDR3 has 17 amino acids. Germline CDR1 and CDR2: LNHNV and YYDKDF (reference sequence). This CDR3 reads CATSRGAGGAGDQPQHF. CDR3 sequence (DNA): TGTGCCACCAGCAGGGGGGCGGGAGGGGCGGGCGATCAGCCCCAGCATTTT.

The chain employs TRBV24-1 and TRBJ2-1; D perhaps matches TRBD1 (6 bases). V shed 10 bases and J shed 0 bases, with 18 bases lying between them. Germline V gene lookup returns CDR1 KGHDR and CDR2 SFDVKD. The CDR3 extends over 16 amino acids. The DNA of the CDR3 is TGTGCCACTTCTGGAAAGACAGGAGTCTCCTACAATGAGCAGTTCTTC. This encodes CATSGKTGVSYNEQFF.

This clone has just a few counts. The rearrangement uses TRBV19 and TRBJ2-1, with 15 bases that match TRBD2. The V segment lost 7 bases and the J segment 0 bases; nucleotides outside the gene matches: 7. This CDR3 comprises 18 residues. Germline CDR1 is LNHDA and CDR2 is SQIVND (reference sequence). This CDR3 is CASKGLAGGWSSYNEQFF. The CDR3 region has the DNA TGTGCCAGTAAGGGACTAGCGGGGGGCTGGAGCTCCTACAATGAGCAGTTCTTC.

The V and J genes are TRBV2 and TRBJ2-7; tentative D call: TRBD1 (6 bases). Trimming removed 4 bases at V and 0 bases at J, with 13 bases between. The CDR3 loop spans 15 amino acids. CDR1 is SNHLY, CDR2 FYNNEI, per germline. CDR3 sequence: CASSVGTPSSYEQYF. For the CDR3, the DNA is TGTGCCAGCAGTGTGGGGACACCGAGCTCCTACGAGCAGTACTTC.

The sample holds one count of this clone. The chain uses TRBV19 and TRBJ1-5, with 11 bases lining up with TRBD1. V gave up 5 bases and J gave up 7 bases; unmatched junction bases: 13. The CDR3 runs 17 residues. From germline, CDR1 is LNHDA and CDR2 SQIVND (reference sequence). In DNA, the CDR3 is TGTGCCAGTAGTTCCGGGACAGGGGGGTCTTCCGGACAGCCCCAGCATTTT. This translates into CASSSGTGGSSGQPQHF. Looking up the rest from reference TRBV19 and TRBJ1-5 gives the full variable domain: DGGITQSPKYLFRKEGQNVTLSCEQNLNHDAMYWYRQDPGQGLRLIYYSQIVNDFQKGDIAEGYSVSREKKESFPLTVTSAQKNPTAFYLCASSSGTGGSSGQPQHFGDGTRLSIL.

The chain employs TRBV2 and TRBJ2-3; D not resolved. Trimming stripped 2 bases from V and 4 bases from J, with 4 bases between. From germline, CDR1 is SNHLY and CDR2 FYNNEI. The CDR3 covers 12 residues. The CDR3 DNA follows: TGTGCCAGCAGTGAACGAGCAGATACGCAGTATTTT. This sequence encodes CASSERADTQYF.